This passage covers 13 T cell receptor beta chains from one sample sequenced in a study of CD8 T cells in ankylosing spondylitis. TCRdb recomputed calls from the 5' RACE reads with MiXCR, one row per CDR3 protein. The table has about 300,000 distinct CDR3 sequences, around 10% seen once. The sample comprised blood, either unsorted or a sorted T cell fraction (not recorded which). Every receptor here comes from a female donor with ankylosing spondylitis or in good health (not recorded which).

This clonotype was seen repeatedly, ten times or more. This chain uses TRBV9 with TRBJ2-3; D not resolved. This CDR3 is 12 amino acids long. CDR1 is SGDLS, CDR2 YYNGEE, per germline. The V and J ends lost 1 base and 5 bases respectively, with 5 bases between them. The CDR3: CASSVLRDTQYF. The CDR3 DNA reads as TGTGCCAGCAGCGTATTAAGAGATACGCAGTATTTT.

This clonotype has at least ten counts. The CDR3 DNA reads as TGTGCCAGCAGTGTCCTAAGCGGGACCCCGGATGAGCAGTTCTTC. Its protein is CASSVLSGTPDEQFF. The chain couples TRBV27 to TRBJ2-1, with TRBD2 matching over 7 bases. CDR1 is MNHEY and CDR2 is SMNVEV in the germline V gene (reference sequence). This CDR3 has 15 residues. V lost 5 bases to trimming and J lost 8 bases; unmatched junction nucleotides: 12.

This clonotype was found many times. This CDR3 is CASAQTVMNEKLFF. The DNA of the CDR3 is TGCGCCAGCGCGCAGACAGTCATGAATGAAAAACTGTTTTTT. The chain carries TRBV10-2 and TRBJ1-4; D might be TRBD1 (5 bases). V was trimmed by 8 bases and J by 5 bases, leaving 15 bases between them. There are 14 residues in the CDR3. The germline V gene encodes CDR1 WSHSY and CDR2 SAAADI.

This clonotype was recorded a few times. V gene TRBV27 combines with J gene TRBJ2-5; the D gene could be TRBD1 or TRBD2 (5 bases each). There are 11 residues in the CDR3. V was shortened by 7 bases and J by 8 bases, with 11 bases between the two germline ends. The germline gives CDR1 MNHEY, CDR2 SMNVEV (reference sequence). CDR3 coding DNA: TGTGCCAGCACCCTTGGGGGAACCCAGTACTTC. This gives the protein CASTLGGTQYF.

This clonotype was counted ten times or more. The chain is built from TRBV9 and TRBJ2-3; D ambiguous. CDR3 length: 14 residues. Germline V lookup: CDR1 SGDLS, CDR2 YYNGEE. V shed 4 bases and J shed 5 bases, with 14 bases lying between them. The CDR3 sequence is CASSPPFGRDTQYF. The DNA of the CDR3 is TGTGCCAGCAGCCCCCCGTTTGGGCGAGATACGCAGTATTTT.

This rearrangement joins TRBV20-1 to TRBJ1-1, with 7 positions matching TRBD1. This CDR3 is 15 amino acids long. The germline gives CDR1 DFQATT, CDR2 SNEGSKA (reference sequence). J lost 4 bases, V lost 6 bases, and 14 bases had no gene match. The CDR3 region is CSAKKQGRVSTEAFF. As DNA, the CDR3 is TGCAGTGCAAAAAAACAGGGGAGAGTGAGCACTGAAGCTTTCTTT.

As concerns this clonotype: Since no conserved phenylalanine or tryptophan closes the CDR3, a read error is the likely cause. V gene TRBV18 combines with J gene TRBJ2-1; D may be TRBD1 or TRBD2 (5 bases each). Germline CDR1 and CDR2: KGHSH and LQKENI. Trimming left V 1 base short and J 0 bases short, with 10 bases between. The CDR3 is made up of 16 amino acids. The CDR3 DNA follows: TGTGCCAGCTCACCACTTGGGGGTAGCTCCTACAATGAGCAGTTCTTG. The encoded protein is CASSPLGGSSYNEQFL.

This clonotype was counted at least ten times. The V call is TRBV12-3 or TRBV12-4, the J call TRBJ2-1; D possibly uses TRBD1 or TRBD2 (6 bases each). Trimming removed 3 bases at V and 6 bases at J, with 18 bases between. The length of the CDR3 is 16 residues. The DNA for the CDR3 is TGTGCCAGCAGTTTGGGTAGGAGAAAGGGGGGCAATGAGCAGTTCTTC. Translated, it gives CASSLGRRKGGNEQFF.

This clonotype was detected only a few times. The CDR3 region is CASRQKGYYSPLHF. Here the CDR3 DNA reads TGTGCCAGCAGACAAAAGGGTTATTATTCACCCCTCCACTTT. The V gene is TRBV2, the J gene TRBJ1-6; the D is unclear. This CDR3 contains 14 residues. Germline V lookup: CDR1 SNHLY, CDR2 FYNNEI. V lost 6 bases, J lost 8 bases, and 14 bases lay in between. Together with reference TRBV2 and TRBJ1-6, the CDR3 gives the full variable domain: EPEVTQTPSHQVTQMGQEVILRCVPISNHLYFYWYRQILGQKVEFLVSFYNNEISEKSEIFDDQFSVERPDGSNFTLKIRSTKLEDSAMYFCASRQKGYYSPLHFGNGTRLTVT.

This clonotype was detected only a few times. This chain uses TRBV29-1 with TRBJ2-7; TRBD1 matches 7 bases. The germline V gene has CDR1 SQVTM and CDR2 ANQGSEA. The CDR3 extends over 11 amino acids. V was clipped by 7 bases and J by 9 bases; unmatched bases: 9. CDR3 in amino acids: CSAGQDFGQYF. The CDR3 bases are TGCAGCGCCGGACAGGACTTCGGGCAGTACTTC.

This clonotype has more than one count but fewer than ten. The chain is built from TRBV7-3 and TRBJ2-7; 12 bases are shared with TRBD2. This CDR3 contains 15 residues. V trimming: 5 bases; J trimming: 2 bases; junction bases outside the gene matches: 4. Germline V gene data show CDR1 as SGHTA and CDR2 as FQGTGA. In DNA form, the CDR3 reads TGTGCCAGCAGCGTATCTAGCGGGGGGGCCTACGAGCAGTACTTC. The encoded protein is CASSVSSGGAYEQYF.

This clonotype was detected many times. The chain recombines TRBV5-1 with TRBJ1-3; 8 positions agree with TRBD1. J lost 2 bases, V lost 3 bases, and 7 bases had no gene match. The CDR3 is 16 amino acids. Germline values: CDR1 SGHRS, CDR2 YFSETQ. For the CDR3, the DNA is TGCGCCAGCAGCTCAACCGGACAGGGCCCTGGAAACACCATATATTTT. This codes for CASSSTGQGPGNTIYF.

The chain has TRBV5-4 and TRBJ1-1, with TRBD1 matching over 8 bases. CDR3 length: 15 amino acids. With V trimmed by 4 bases and J by 5 bases, 10 bases remained unmatched. The germline V gene has CDR1 SGHNT and CDR2 YYREEE (reference sequence). In DNA form, the CDR3 reads TGTGCCAGCAGCGGACAAACTGGACAGGGAACTGAAGCTTTCTTT. This translates into CASSGQTGQGTEAFF.